This T cell receptor (beta chain) was recovered during a study of cytomegalovirus exposure and HLA in healthy donors. CDR1 MGHDK and CDR2 SYGVNS come from the germline V gene. Trimming cost V 7 bases and J 0 bases, with 22 bases left between them. CDR3 length: 18 residues. The PCR had 60 Vbeta and 13 Jbeta primers. The assay was immunoSEQ multiplex PCR, and TCRdb's table has in-frame clones only and misses some. The table has about 190,000 clones, approximately 77% seen once; the top ten hold around 3.6%. The chain couples TRBV25-1 to TRBJ1-5; no clear D. The sample taken for sequencing was PBMCs. The TCR originated in a man aged 40-49 years in good health and CMV-seropositive. The DNA for the CDR3 is TGTGCCAGCACAAGTCCACTCTACAAGCGGGGTAGCAATCAGCCCCAGCATTTT. Residues: CASTSPLYKRGSNQPQHF.